The 16 T cell receptor beta chains below were found in one sample sequenced in a study of cytomegalovirus exposure and HLA in healthy donors (dated by TCRdb to the late 2010s). The protocol used for the library was the immunoSEQ multiplex PCR assay. For the multiplex PCR, a mixture combining 60 forward primers for TCR Vbeta segments and 13 reverse primers for TCR Jbeta segments was used. TCRdb limited this immuneACCESS table to in-frame rearrangements with V and J called. A share of clones is missing; checked studies link under half to unresolved V genes, and the rest is unexplained. The sample table shows 180,000 or so clones, and approximately 73% are seen once. Of the sample, about 2.5% is held by the ten largest clones. Sequenced sample: PBMCs. All receptors derive from a woman under 40 in good health and CMV-seropositive.

The rearrangement uses TRBV5-4 and TRBJ1-2; the D gene is possibly TRBD1 (6 bases). The germline V gene encodes CDR1 SGHNT and CDR2 YYREEE (reference sequence). Trimming shortened V by 0 bases and J by 4 bases, and 13 bases separated the two germline ends. The CDR3 has 15 residues. This CDR3 reads CASSLGQGYSYGYTF. Here the CDR3 DNA reads TGTGCCAGCAGCTTGGGGCAGGGGTATTCCTATGGCTACACCTTC.

The chain has TRBV6-6 and TRBJ1-1; TRBD1 aligns across 8 bases. CDR3 length equals 14 residues. The ends lost 7 bases at V and 6 bases at J; junction bases unmatched: 10. Germline V lookup: CDR1 MNHNY, CDR2 SVGAGI (reference sequence). The CDR3 bases are TGTGCCAGCAACCGACAGGGGATGGGCGCTGAAGCTTTCTTT. The encoded protein is CASNRQGMGAEAFF.

This chain uses TRBV10-2 with TRBJ1-5; TRBD1 might be the D (5 bases). This CDR3 contains 15 residues. Germline V gene sequence: CDR1 WSHSY, CDR2 SAAADI. The V end lost 6 bases, the J end lost 9 bases, and 21 bases lay between the germline ends. Here the CDR3 DNA reads TGCGCCAGCAGGAACCAGCGGGAGGGCCAGGGGCCCCAGCATTTT. This sequence encodes CASRNQREGQGPQHF.

The DNA of the CDR3 is TGTGCCAGCAGCGGAGGCCAGGTCAATTATAATTCACCCCTCCACTTT. Amino acids: CASSGGQVNYNSPLHF. The J gene is TRBJ1-6, the V gene TRBV5-4; D gene unclear. CDR1 and CDR2 from the germline V gene are SGHNT and YYREEE (reference sequence). Trimming took off 4 bases at V and 4 bases at J, with 15 bases between the two ends. The CDR3 is 16 amino acids.

The V and J genes are TRBV28 and TRBJ1-5; TRBD1 agrees at 7 bases. V was pared by 7 bases and J by 7 bases, with 10 bases of the junction left unmatched. The length of the CDR3 is 14 residues. Germline V gene lookup returns CDR1 MDHEN and CDR2 SYDVKM. For the CDR3, the DNA is TGTGCCAGCACCTTCCGACAGGGATCCCAGCCCCAGCATTTT. This encodes CASTFRQGSQPQHF.

The chain joins TRBV28 to TRBJ2-5; D possibly corresponds to TRBD2 (7 bases). This CDR3 contains 13 residues. The V end was cut by 7 bases, the J end by 4 bases, with 13 bases between. Germline V CDR1 and CDR2: MDHEN, SYDVKM. The CDR3 coding sequence is TGTGCCAGCATCGAGGGGGGGCGAGAGACCCAGTACTTC. Translation: CASIEGGRETQYF. Full variable domain (remainder filled in from reference TRBV28 and TRBJ2-5): DVKVTQSSRYLVKRTGEKVFLECVQDMDHENMFWYRQDPGLGLRLIYFSYDVKMKEKGDIPEGYSVSREKKERFSLILESASTNQTSMYLCASIEGGRETQYFGPGTRLLVL.

This clone appeared a few times. The chain's CDR3 is CASSPQASSYNSPLHF. The CDR3 nucleotides are TGTGCCAGCAGCCCCCAGGCGAGCTCCTATAATTCACCCCTCCACTTT. The V gene is TRBV6-6, the J gene TRBJ1-6; no clear D gene. This CDR3 contains 16 residues. V dropped 6 bases and J dropped 0 bases, with 12 bases sitting between them. Germline CDR1 is MNHNY and CDR2 is SVGAGI (reference sequence).

The chain joins TRBV29-1 to TRBJ2-2; D possibly corresponds to TRBD2 (6 bases). The V end lost 2 bases, the J end lost 3 bases, and 16 bases lay between the germline ends. There are 16 residues in the CDR3. Germline V CDR1 and CDR2: SQVTM, ANQGSEA. As DNA, the CDR3 is TGCAGCGTTGAATTGGGCCCCGGGGAGGACACCGGGGAGCTGTTTTTT. Residues: CSVELGPGEDTGELFF.

This clone was observed once. The genes are TRBV29-1 and TRBJ2-3, with 8 bases fitting TRBD2. The CDR3 spans 14 residues. Germline V gene sequence: CDR1 SQVTM, CDR2 ANQGSEA. V trimming: 5 bases; J trimming: 8 bases; junction bases outside the gene matches: 12. In nucleotides, the CDR3 is TGCAGCGTTAACGTTGGCGGGGGGCTTGTTACGCAGTATTTT. It specifies CSVNVGGGLVTQYF.

This clone was seen once. V usage is TRBV7-8 and J usage is TRBJ2-3, with a weak D call TRBD2 (5 bases). Trimming removed 5 bases at V and 8 bases at J, with 14 bases between. The germline V gene encodes CDR1 SGHVS and CDR2 FQNEAQ. There are 13 residues in the CDR3. In nucleotides, the CDR3 is TGTGCCAGCAGCCCCGTAACAAGCGGTACGCAGTATTTT. Translated: CASSPVTSGTQYF. Variable domain in full (rest from reference TRBV7-8 and TRBJ2-3): GAGVSQSPRYKVAKRGQDVALRCDPISGHVSLFWYQQALGQGPEFLTYFQNEAQLDKSGLPSDRFFAERPEGSVSTLKIQRTQQEDSAVYLCASSPVTSGTQYFGPGTRLTVL.

V is TRBV9 and J is TRBJ1-5; D uncertain. V was clipped by 0 bases and J by 0 bases, with 22 bases between them. The CDR3 has 20 amino acids. Germline V lookup: CDR1 SGDLS, CDR2 YYNGEE. This CDR3 reads CASSVARFNQPRYSNQPQHF. The CDR3 DNA reads TGTGCCAGCAGCGTAGCTCGGTTTAACCAACCCCGTTATAGCAATCAGCCCCAGCATTTT.

J is TRBJ1-2 and V is TRBV4-3; D call uncertain. The germline V and J ends were trimmed by 5 bases and 5 bases, with 15 bases remaining between them. CDR3 length: 14 amino acids. Germline V gene lookup returns CDR1 LGHNA and CDR2 YSLEER. In nucleotides, the CDR3 is TGCGCCAGCAGCTCCCTAACCGGGAGTTATGGCTACACCTTC. Amino acid sequence: CASSSLTGSYGYTF.

The V call is TRBV5-1, the J call TRBJ2-7; 8 positions agree with TRBD1. This CDR3 is built from 16 residues. Germline values: CDR1 SGHRS, CDR2 YFSETQ. The ends lost 1 base at V and 2 bases at J; junction bases unmatched: 8. CDR3 in DNA: TGCGCCAGCAGCTTGCCTAGACAGGGGACTGCCTACGAGCAGTACTTC. Translated, it gives CASSLPRQGTAYEQYF.

This chain links TRBV18 with TRBJ1-3; D uncertain. CDR1 is KGHSH, CDR2 LQKENI, per germline. V lost 6 bases and J 0 bases, leaving 12 bases between the germline ends. The CDR3 sequence is 15 residues long. CDR3 region: CASSPTPSSGNTIYF. The CDR3 DNA sequence: TGTGCCAGCTCGCCGACCCCTAGCTCTGGAAACACCATATATTTT.

On this clone: One end of the junction varies from germline; a read error may be responsible. The J gene is TRBJ2-3, the V gene TRBV5-4; 12 bases match TRBD2. This CDR3 has 16 amino acids. Germline CDR1 and CDR2: SGHNT and YYREEE (reference sequence). Here the CDR3 reads CAGSWGLAGAADTQYF. DNA for the CDR3: TGTGCCGGCAGCTGGGGACTAGCGGGCGCCGCAGATACGCAGTATTTT.

The chain combines TRBV6-6 with TRBJ2-5; 12 bases fit TRBD1. Trimming cost V 0 bases and J 11 bases; bases outside gene matches: 10. The CDR3 spans 16 residues. Looked up from germline, CDR1 is MNHNY and CDR2 is SVGAGI (reference sequence). The CDR3 sequence: CASSYSRDRGPPEQYF. The CDR3 DNA sequence: TGTGCCAGCAGTTACTCCCGGGACAGGGGGCCACCGGAGCAGTACTTC.